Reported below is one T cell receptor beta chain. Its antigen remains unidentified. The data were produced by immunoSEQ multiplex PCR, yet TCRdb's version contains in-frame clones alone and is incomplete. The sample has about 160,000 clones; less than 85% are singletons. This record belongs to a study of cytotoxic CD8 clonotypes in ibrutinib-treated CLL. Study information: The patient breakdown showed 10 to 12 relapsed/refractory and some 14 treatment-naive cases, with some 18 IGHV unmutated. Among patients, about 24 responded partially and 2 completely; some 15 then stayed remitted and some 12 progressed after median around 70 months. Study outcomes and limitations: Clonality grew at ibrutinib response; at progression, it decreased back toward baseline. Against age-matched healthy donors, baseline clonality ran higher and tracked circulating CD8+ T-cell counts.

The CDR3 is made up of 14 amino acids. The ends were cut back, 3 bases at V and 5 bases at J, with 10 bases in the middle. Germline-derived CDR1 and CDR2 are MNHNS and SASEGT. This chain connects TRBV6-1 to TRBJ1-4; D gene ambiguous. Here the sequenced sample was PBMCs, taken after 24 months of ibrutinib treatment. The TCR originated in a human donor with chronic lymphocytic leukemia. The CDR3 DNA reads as TGTGCCAGCAGTGACTACGGGGTCAATGAAAAACTGTTTTTT. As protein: CASSDYGVNEKLFF.